Each of the 31 T cell receptor beta chains below was sequenced from the same sample in a study of CD8+ T cells in alopecia areata. As the sequencing template, cDNA was produced by extracting RNA and reverse transcribing it. The method was immunoSEQ multiplex PCR; TCRdb's version includes in-frame clones alone and lacks a portion of them. The data contain some 190,000 clones, approximately 72% of them singletons. Described treatment: oral pan-JAK inhibitor, 5-10 mg twice daily. Material: CD4+ T cells sorted from blood, obtained at approximately week 42, from a patient treated with tofacitinib. Source of these receptors: a human donor with alopecia areata.

This clone came up once. The V call is TRBV19, the J call TRBJ2-4; D unclear. Trimming pared 0 bases from V and 7 bases from J, leaving 10 bases between. The length of the CDR3 is 14 residues. CDR1 LNHDA and CDR2 SQIVND come from the germline V gene (reference sequence). The CDR3 here is CASSIEAAGNIQYF. CDR3 nucleotides: TGTGCCAGTAGTATAGAGGCCGCTGGGAACATTCAGTACTTC.

V is TRBV19 and J is TRBJ1-5; a possible D gene is TRBD1 (5 bases). Germline CDR1 and CDR2: LNHDA and SQIVND (reference sequence). V shed 1 base and J shed 10 bases, with 14 bases lying between them. This CDR3 is built from 14 residues. The CDR3 here is CASSIARTRGPQHF. Here the CDR3 DNA reads TGTGCCAGTAGTATAGCCCGGACGAGGGGCCCCCAGCATTTT.

The CDR3 DNA reads TGTGCCAGCAGCCCTCCAGGGTCTGGAGAGACCCAGTACTTC. Protein sequence: CASSPPGSGETQYF. The chain combines TRBV11-2 with TRBJ2-5; tentative D call: TRBD1 (5 bases). The CDR3 consists of 14 residues. The germline V and J ends were trimmed by 5 bases and 4 bases, with 14 bases remaining between them. From germline, CDR1 is SGHAT and CDR2 FQNNGV.

J is TRBJ1-5 and V is TRBV19; TRBD1 agrees at 7 bases. CDR1 is LNHDA, CDR2 SQIVND, per germline (reference sequence). V lost 5 bases, J lost 2 bases, and 9 bases stayed unmatched. The CDR3 totals 16 residues. CDR3 residues: CASSSPTGLGNQPQHF. CDR3 sequence (DNA): TGTGCCAGTAGTTCACCGACAGGGTTGGGCAATCAGCCCCAGCATTTT.

V gene TRBV29-1 combines with J gene TRBJ1-1; D is uncertain. V lost 3 bases to trimming and J lost 0 bases, with 8 bases between them. The CDR3 loop spans 13 amino acids. Germline V gives CDR1 SQVTM, CDR2 ANQGSEA. CDR3 in amino acids: CSVEGKLNTEAFF. The CDR3 DNA reads TGCAGCGTTGAGGGAAAGTTGAACACTGAAGCTTTCTTT.

The chain has TRBV30 and TRBJ1-2, with 8 bases fitting TRBD1. J was trimmed by 5 bases and V by 2 bases; bases with no gene match: 16. The germline CDR1 and CDR2 sequences are GTSNPN and SVGIG (reference sequence). This CDR3 comprises 17 residues. This CDR3 is CAWSRGTGNSEGYGYTF. DNA of the CDR3: TGTGCCTGGAGTCGGGGGACAGGCAACTCTGAGGGGTATGGCTACACCTTC.

The chain carries TRBV14 and TRBJ2-5, with D possibly TRBD1 on 6 matching bases. The CDR3 is 15 residues long. V was shortened by 1 base and J by 7 bases, with 16 bases between the two germline ends. Germline V gene lookup returns CDR1 SGHDN and CDR2 FVKESK. The CDR3: CASSQVTGSIGTQYF. Written as DNA, the CDR3 is TGTGCCAGCAGCCAAGTTACAGGGAGTATCGGGACCCAGTACTTC.

This clone came up a few times. The chain has TRBV29-1 and TRBJ2-3, with a weak D call TRBD2 (6 bases). The germline gives CDR1 SQVTM, CDR2 ANQGSEA. This CDR3 spans 12 amino acids. Deletions cut 4 bases from V and 5 bases from J, with 10 bases between. In DNA, the CDR3 is TGCAGCGTTGGCCGGGACTTAGATACGCAGTATTTT. As protein: CSVGRDLDTQYF.

The V and J genes are TRBV30 and TRBJ2-2; tentative D call: TRBD1 (5 bases). Germline CDR1 is GTSNPN and CDR2 is SVGIG (reference sequence). The CDR3 is 13 residues long. V was cut by 4 bases and J by 4 bases, with 10 bases left in between. The CDR3 region is CAWKRGGTGELFF. CDR3 sequence (DNA): TGTGCCTGGAAAAGGGGCGGCACCGGGGAGCTGTTTTTT.

As concerns this clone: One end of the junction fails to match germline, which may point to a read error. This chain uses TRBV5-1 with TRBJ2-7; D possibly corresponds to TRBD2 (6 bases). This CDR3 region has 9 residues. The germline gives CDR1 SGHRS, CDR2 YFSETQ. CDR3 in DNA: TGCGCCAACAAAACGGCGGGGAACTTC. This gives the protein CANKTAGNF.

This clone came up a few times. This sequence joins TRBV7-7 and TRBJ2-3; D call uncertain. V shed 5 bases and J shed 6 bases, with 15 bases lying between them. The germline V gene encodes CDR1 SSHAT and CDR2 FNYEAQ (reference sequence). The CDR3 is made up of 14 amino acids. For the CDR3, the DNA is TGTGCCAGCAGCCCAACTACCGGCCCGGATACGCAGTATTTT. This encodes CASSPTTGPDTQYF.

V usage is TRBV29-1 and J usage is TRBJ2-1, with D unresolved. The V end lost 7 bases, the J end lost 2 bases, and 15 bases lay between the germline ends. The length of the CDR3 is 14 residues. Per germline, CDR1 SQVTM and CDR2 ANQGSEA. CDR3 sequence reads: CSAHRLLTYNEQFF. CDR3 nucleotide sequence: TGCAGCGCCCATAGACTTCTGACCTACAATGAGCAGTTCTTC.

This clone came up once. The V and J genes are TRBV5-4 and TRBJ2-4; D is unresolved. The CDR3 length is 18 residues. V was pared by 2 bases and J by 0 bases, with 18 bases between. Germline V gives CDR1 SGHNT, CDR2 YYREEE (reference sequence). The CDR3 spells CASSLTLLGHLAKNIQYF. The CDR3 coding sequence is TGTGCCAGCAGCTTAACACTATTAGGTCATCTAGCCAAAAACATTCAGTACTTC. Complete variable domain (other parts from reference TRBV5-4 and TRBJ2-4): ETGVTQSPTHLIKTRGQQVTLRCSSQSGHNTVSWYQQALGQGPQFIFQYYREEENGRGNFPPRFSGLQFPNYSSELNVNALELDDSALYLCASSLTLLGHLAKNIQYFGAGTRLSVL.

This clone was detected many times. Here the CDR3 DNA reads TGCGCCAGCAGCCAGACGAGCGGGGGCGAGACCCAGTACTTC. Protein product: CASSQTSGGETQYF. The V call is TRBV4-3, the J call TRBJ2-5; 8 positions agree with TRBD2. The CDR3 is 14 amino acids. The ends lost 3 bases at V and 5 bases at J; junction bases unmatched: 5. The germline CDR1 and CDR2 sequences are LGHNA and YSLEER.

This clone was seen just once. V usage is TRBV7-7 and J usage is TRBJ2-5; tentatively, D is TRBD1 (6 bases). This CDR3 region has 13 residues. Between the trimmed V and J ends, which lost 1 base and 5 bases, there was a span of 8 bases. CDR1 and CDR2 (germline): SSHAT, FNYEAQ (reference sequence). CDR3: CASSLVGAETQYF. Here the CDR3 DNA reads TGTGCCAGCAGCTTAGTGGGGGCTGAGACCCAGTACTTC.

The rearrangement uses TRBV5-1 and TRBJ2-5; TRBD1 or TRBD2 may be the D gene (5 bases each). Germline V CDR1 and CDR2: SGHRS, YFSETQ. The ends were cut back, 4 bases at V and 0 bases at J, with 16 bases in the middle. CDR3 length: 16 residues. This chain's CDR3 is CASSPGPGQNQETQYF. The CDR3 bases are TGCGCCAGCAGCCCGGGGCCTGGACAAAACCAAGAGACCCAGTACTTC.

The V gene is TRBV6-1, the J gene TRBJ2-3, with unresolved D. Germline V gene sequence: CDR1 MNHNS, CDR2 SASEGT. This CDR3 has 13 amino acids. With 4 bases removed from V and 3 bases from J, the gap between germline ends came to 8 bases. CDR3 DNA sequence: TGTGCCAGCAGTGTATTAGGGACAGATACGCAGTATTTT. Its translation is CASSVLGTDTQYF.

This clone occurred a few times. The V gene is TRBV4-3, the J gene TRBJ2-6; the D is unclear. CDR3 length equals 16 residues. V was trimmed by 0 bases and J by 0 bases, leaving 6 bases between them. In germline, CDR1 is LGHNA, CDR2 YSLEER. This chain's CDR3 is CASSQDVVSGANVLTF. The CDR3 nucleotides are TGCGCCAGCAGCCAAGATGTGGTCTCTGGGGCCAACGTCCTGACTTTC.

This chain joins TRBV5-1 and TRBJ1-6; the D is unclear. V was trimmed by 0 bases and J by 0 bases, leaving 4 bases between them. The CDR3 consists of 15 residues. CDR1 and CDR2 from the germline V gene are SGHRS and YFSETQ. CDR3 sequence: CASSLDLSYNSPLHF. CDR3 DNA: TGCGCCAGCAGCTTGGACCTCTCCTATAATTCACCCCTCCACTTT.

This clone showed up just a few times. Within the sample, other DNA sequences also encode this same CDR3. This rearrangement joins TRBV7-2 to TRBJ2-7; no firm D call. The length of the CDR3 is 11 residues. From germline, CDR1 is SGHTA and CDR2 FQGNSA. V dropped 4 bases and J dropped 2 bases, with 3 bases sitting between them. The CDR3 DNA reads TGTGCCAGCAGCTCCCCCTACGAGCAGTACTTC. Amino acids: CASSSPYEQYF. Full variable domain (missing parts from reference TRBV7-2 and TRBJ2-7): GAGVSQSPSNKVTEKGKDVELRCDPISGHTALYWYRQSLGQGLEFLIYFQGNSAPDKSGLPSDRFSAERTGGSVSTLTIQRTQQEDSAVYLCASSSPYEQYFGPGTRLTVT.

The chain has TRBV5-1 and TRBJ2-2, with D perhaps matching TRBD2 (5 bases). Germline V gives CDR1 SGHRS, CDR2 YFSETQ. V lost 4 bases and J lost 7, with 11 bases in between. This CDR3 is 13 amino acids long. The chain's CDR3 is CASSQIEGGELFF. In nucleotides, the CDR3 is TGCGCCAGCAGCCAAATCGAGGGCGGGGAGCTGTTTTTT.

The chain joins TRBV5-1 to TRBJ2-1; TRBD2 matches at 9 bases. From germline, CDR1 is SGHRS and CDR2 YFSETQ. The CDR3 extends over 15 amino acids. V was pared by 0 bases and J by 6 bases, with 4 bases of the junction left unmatched. The chain's CDR3 is CASSLDTAGGNEQFF. The CDR3 nucleotides read TGCGCCAGCAGCTTGGATACAGCGGGGGGCAATGAGCAGTTCTTC.

This chain uses TRBV29-1 with TRBJ1-1; possible D gene TRBD1, 6 bases. V was shortened by 6 bases and J by 3 bases, with 26 bases between the two germline ends. The germline gives CDR1 SQVTM, CDR2 ANQGSEA. This CDR3 has 17 residues. CDR3 region: CSVLPPGAPGVDTEAFF. CDR3 nucleotide sequence: TGCAGCGTCCTCCCACCGGGGGCGCCCGGTGTGGACACTGAAGCTTTCTTT.

The CDR3 loop is CASSGGLKEAKNIQYF. CDR3 DNA: TGTGCCAGCAGCGGGGGGCTGAAGGAAGCCAAAAACATTCAGTACTTC. The rearrangement uses TRBV25-1 and TRBJ2-4, with D perhaps TRBD2 (7 bases). CDR3 size: 16 residues. The ends were cut back, 6 bases at V and 0 bases at J, with 15 bases in the middle. The germline CDR1 and CDR2 sequences are MGHDK and SYGVNS. Drawing the rest from reference TRBV25-1 and TRBJ2-4, the complete variable domain is EADIYQTPRYLVIGTGKKITLECSQTMGHDKMYWYQQDPGMELHLIHYSYGVNSTEKGDLSSESTVSRIRTEHFPLTLESARPSHTSQYLCASSGGLKEAKNIQYFGAGTRLSVL.

The rearrangement joins TRBV5-1 to TRBJ2-7, with 7 bases that match TRBD1. J gave up 0 bases and V 3 bases, and 9 bases lay outside the gene matches. The germline V gene has CDR1 SGHRS and CDR2 YFSETQ. This CDR3 has 16 amino acids. The CDR3 coding sequence is TGCGCCAGCAGCTCTACTGGGACAGTTCTCTCCTACGAGCAGTACTTC. It codes for CASSSTGTVLSYEQYF.

The J gene is TRBJ1-1, the V gene TRBV6-1; 8 nucleotides agree with TRBD1. The CDR3 sequence is 13 residues long. Trimming took 6 bases from V and 7 from J; bases not matched to a gene: 7. Per the germline V gene, CDR1 is MNHNS and CDR2 is SASEGT. CDR3 protein: CASRHKQGVEAFF. CDR3 nucleotide sequence: TGTGCCAGCAGACACAAACAGGGGGTTGAAGCTTTCTTT.

The chain links TRBV7-8 to TRBJ2-6; D ambiguous. The germline CDR1 and CDR2 sequences are SGHVS and FQNEAQ. The CDR3 runs 14 residues. Between the trimmed V and J ends, which lost 2 bases and 0 bases, there was a span of 2 bases. CDR3 coding DNA: TGTGCCAGCAGCTTAAGCTCTGGGGCCAACGTCCTGACTTTC. Translating gives CASSLSSGANVLTF.

This clone was counted only a few times. The J gene is TRBJ2-6, the V gene TRBV29-1; D is unclear. Germline V CDR1 and CDR2: SQVTM, ANQGSEA. The CDR3 totals 16 residues. Trimming shortened V by 1 base and J by 0 bases, and 10 bases separated the two germline ends. The CDR3 DNA sequence: TGCAGCGTTGAAGGGACGGGTAGCTCTGGGGCCAACGTCCTGACTTTC. Translating it yields CSVEGTGSSGANVLTF. Drawing the rest from reference TRBV29-1 and TRBJ2-6, the complete variable domain is SAVISQKPSRDICQRGTSLTIQCQVDSQVTMMFWYRQQPGQSLTLIATANQGSEATYESGFVIDKFPISRPNLTFSTLTVSNMSPEDSSIYLCSVEGTGSSGANVLTFGAGSRLTVL.

The rearrangement uses TRBV2 and TRBJ1-5; maybe TRBD1 (5 bases). Germline lookup yields CDR1 SNHLY and CDR2 FYNNEI. This CDR3 has 14 amino acids. V gave up 8 bases and J gave up 5 bases, with 16 bases separating them. CDR3 residues: CASHRDPGYQPQHF. CDR3 nucleotide sequence: TGTGCCAGCCACCGGGACCCGGGATATCAGCCCCAGCATTTT.

This clone was counted once. V gene TRBV2 combines with J gene TRBJ2-3; a weak D match, TRBD1 (5 bases). Germline V gene data show CDR1 as SNHLY and CDR2 as FYNNEI. CDR3 size: 14 residues. Trimming took off 8 bases at V and 0 bases at J, with 12 bases between the two ends. The CDR3 DNA reads TGTGCCAGCCCGACAGCACCAAGCACAGATACGCAGTATTTT. Protein: CASPTAPSTDTQYF.

This clone turned up a few times. The gene calls are TRBV25-1 and TRBJ1-1; D call uncertain. The CDR3 is 15 residues long. Germline CDR1 and CDR2: MGHDK and SYGVNS. Deletions cut 4 bases from V and 3 bases from J, with 15 bases between. CDR3 in amino acids: CASSVGGLRDTEAFF. CDR3 nucleotide sequence: TGTGCCAGCAGTGTAGGAGGCCTGAGGGACACTGAAGCTTTCTTT.